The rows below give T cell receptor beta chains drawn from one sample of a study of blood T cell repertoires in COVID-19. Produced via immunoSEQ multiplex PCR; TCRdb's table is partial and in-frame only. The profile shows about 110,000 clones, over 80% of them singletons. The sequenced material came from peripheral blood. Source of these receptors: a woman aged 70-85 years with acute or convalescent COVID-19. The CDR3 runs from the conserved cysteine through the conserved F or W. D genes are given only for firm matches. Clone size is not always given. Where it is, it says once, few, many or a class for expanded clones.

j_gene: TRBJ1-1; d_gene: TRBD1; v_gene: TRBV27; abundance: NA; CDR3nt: TGTGCCAGCAGTTCCGGACTGGGACAGGGCTCTGAAGCTTTCTTT; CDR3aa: CASSSGLGQGSEAFF
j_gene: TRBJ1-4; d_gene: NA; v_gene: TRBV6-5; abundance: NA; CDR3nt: TGTGCCAGCAGTTACGGACGGGAGAGCAGTCTGTTTTTT; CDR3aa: CASSYGRESSLFF
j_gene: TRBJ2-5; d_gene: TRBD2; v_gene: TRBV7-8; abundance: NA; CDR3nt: TGTGCCAGCAGCCTGGGACTAGCGGGGATACTAGAGACCCAGTACTTC; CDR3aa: CASSLGLAGILETQYF
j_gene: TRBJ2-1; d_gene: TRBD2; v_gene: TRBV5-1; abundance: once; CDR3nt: TGCGCCAGCAGCTTTCTAGCGGGAGGGGATAATGAGCAGTTCTTC; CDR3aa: CASSFLAGGDNEQFF
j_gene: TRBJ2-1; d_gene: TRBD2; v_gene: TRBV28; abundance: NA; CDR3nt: TGTGCCAGCAGTTTCAGCGGGAGCTCCTACAATGAGCAGTTCTTC; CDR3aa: CASSFSGSSYNEQFF
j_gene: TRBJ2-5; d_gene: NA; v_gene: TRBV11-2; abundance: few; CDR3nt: TGTGCCAGCAGCTTAGTTGCTGGCCCTCAAGAGACCCAGTACTTC; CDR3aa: CASSLVAGPQETQYF
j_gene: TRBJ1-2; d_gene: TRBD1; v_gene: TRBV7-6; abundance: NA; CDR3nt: TGTGCCAGCAGCTTGGACAGGGCGAGCTACACCTTC; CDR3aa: CASSLDRASYTF
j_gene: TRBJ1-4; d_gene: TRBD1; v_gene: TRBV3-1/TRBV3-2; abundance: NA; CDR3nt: TGTGCCAGCAGCCCACGGGACAGGGTTTCTTCTAATGAAAAACTGTTTTTT; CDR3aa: CASSPRDRVSSNEKLFF
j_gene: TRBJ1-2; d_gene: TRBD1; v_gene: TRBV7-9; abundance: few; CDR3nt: TGTGCCAGCAGCCCACCATCGACCAGGGGGCTTTCTGGCTACACCTTC; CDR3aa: CASSPPSTRGLSGYTF
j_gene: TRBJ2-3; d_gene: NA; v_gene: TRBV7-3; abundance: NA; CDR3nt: TGTGCCAGCAGCTTAACTGGGGGGAGACGGAGAACAGATACGCAGTATTTT; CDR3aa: CASSLTGGRRRTDTQYF
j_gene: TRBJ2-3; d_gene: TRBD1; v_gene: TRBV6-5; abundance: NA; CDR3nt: TGTGCCAGCACAATAGGGGGCAGGACAGATACGCAGTATTTT; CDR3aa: CASTIGGRTDTQYF
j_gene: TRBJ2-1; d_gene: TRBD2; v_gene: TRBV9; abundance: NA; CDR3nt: TGTGCCAGCAGCGTAGAAGGCGGGGGGGCTTTTGAGCAGTTCTTC; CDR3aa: CASSVEGGGAFEQFF
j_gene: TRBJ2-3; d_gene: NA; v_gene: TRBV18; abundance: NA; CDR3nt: TGTGCCAGCTCACCCTGGAGAGATACGCAGTATTTT; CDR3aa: CASSPWRDTQYF
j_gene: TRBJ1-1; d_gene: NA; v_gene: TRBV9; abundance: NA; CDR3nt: TGTGCCAGCAGCGTGCAGGTCACGAACACTGAAGCTTTCTTT; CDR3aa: CASSVQVTNTEAFF
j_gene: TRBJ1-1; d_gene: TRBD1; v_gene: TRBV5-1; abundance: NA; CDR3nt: TGCGCCAGCAGCTCATCGAGGACAGGGGCGAACACTGAAGCTTTCTTT; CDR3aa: CASSSSRTGANTEAFF
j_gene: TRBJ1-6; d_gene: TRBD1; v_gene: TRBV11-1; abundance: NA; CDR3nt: TGTGCCAGCGGCATGGACAGGGTTTCGCCCCTCCACTTT; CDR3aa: CASGMDRVSPLHF
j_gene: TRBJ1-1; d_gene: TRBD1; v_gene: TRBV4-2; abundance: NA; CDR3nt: TGTGCCAGCAGCCCGGGCTTGGACAGGCCCTTCGCTTTCTTT; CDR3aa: CASSPGLDRPFAFF
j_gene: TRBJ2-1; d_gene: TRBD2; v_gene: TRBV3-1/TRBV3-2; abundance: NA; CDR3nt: TGTGCCAGCAGCCAAGGCGGCGGGAGACTGTACAATGAGCAGTTCTTC; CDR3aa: CASSQGGGRLYNEQFF
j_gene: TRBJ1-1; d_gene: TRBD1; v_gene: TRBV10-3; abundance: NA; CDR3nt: TGTGCCATCAGGCCGACAGGGGGTGACACTGAAGCTTTCTTT; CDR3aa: CAIRPTGGDTEAFF
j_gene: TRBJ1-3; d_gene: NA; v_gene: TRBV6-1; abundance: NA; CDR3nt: TGTGCCAGCAGTGAGGGGAGGACGCTCGGAAACACCATATATTTT; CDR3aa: CASSEGRTLGNTIYF
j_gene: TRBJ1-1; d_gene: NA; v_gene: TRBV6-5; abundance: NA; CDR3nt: TGTGCCAGCAAAAAAGGGGACACTGAAGCTTTCTTT; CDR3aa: CASKKGDTEAFF
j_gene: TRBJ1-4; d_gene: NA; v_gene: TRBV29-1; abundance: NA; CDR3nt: TGCAGCGCTAGGCGGGATCAAAATGGCGAAAAACTGTTTTTT; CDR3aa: CSARRDQNGEKLFF
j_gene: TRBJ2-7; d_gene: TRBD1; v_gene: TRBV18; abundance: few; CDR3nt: TGTGCCAGCTCACCCGACAGGGATAAGCAGTACTTC; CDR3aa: CASSPDRDKQYF
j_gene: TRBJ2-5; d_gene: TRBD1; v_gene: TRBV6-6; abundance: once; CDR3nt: TGTGCCAGCAGGGGGACAGGGGGATCGGAGACCCAGTACTTC; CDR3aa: CASRGTGGSETQYF
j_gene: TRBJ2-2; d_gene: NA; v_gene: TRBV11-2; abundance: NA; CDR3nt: TGTGCCAGCAGCCCCTCGGGACAACTTAACACCGGGGAGCTGTTTTTT; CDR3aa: CASSPSGQLNTGELFF
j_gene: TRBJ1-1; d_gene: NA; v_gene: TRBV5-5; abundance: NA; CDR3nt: TGTGCCAGCAGCTTCGGGGGGCCCCGGGCTTTCGCTGAAGCTTTCTTT; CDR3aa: CASSFGGPRAFAEAFF
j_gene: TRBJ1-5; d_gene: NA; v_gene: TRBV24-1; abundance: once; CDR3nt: TGTGCCACCAGTGATTCCAGGAAGGGGCCTCGGCCCCAGCATTTT; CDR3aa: CATSDSRKGPRPQHF
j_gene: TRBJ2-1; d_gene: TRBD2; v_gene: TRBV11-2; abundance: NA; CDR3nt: TGTGCCAGCAGCCCCCGGCGGGAGGGGTACAATGAGCAGTTCTTC; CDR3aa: CASSPRREGYNEQFF
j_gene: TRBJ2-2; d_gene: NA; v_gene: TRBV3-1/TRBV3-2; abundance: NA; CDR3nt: TGTGCCAGCAGCCAAGCAGGTCTCTCCGGGGAGCTGTTTTTT; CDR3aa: CASSQAGLSGELFF
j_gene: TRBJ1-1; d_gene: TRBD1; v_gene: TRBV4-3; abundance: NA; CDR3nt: TGCGCCAGCAGCGCCCAGACAGGGGACACTGAAGCTTTCTTT; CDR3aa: CASSAQTGDTEAFF
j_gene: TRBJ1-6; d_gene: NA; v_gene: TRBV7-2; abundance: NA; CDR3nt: TGTGCCAGCAGCCGGAGGGAGCCGGGCGGCTCCTATAATTCACCCCTCCACTTT; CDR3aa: CASSRREPGGSYNSPLHF
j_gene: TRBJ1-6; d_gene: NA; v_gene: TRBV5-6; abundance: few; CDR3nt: TGTGCCAGCAGCTTGGTTAGGGAGGGAAATTCACCCCTCCACTTT; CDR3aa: CASSLVREGNSPLHF
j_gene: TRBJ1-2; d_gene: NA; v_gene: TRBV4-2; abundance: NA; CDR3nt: TGTGCCAGCAGCCAAAACAAAGATGGCTACACCTTC; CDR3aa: CASSQNKDGYTF
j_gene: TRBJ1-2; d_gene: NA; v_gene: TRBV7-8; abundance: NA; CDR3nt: TGTGCCAGCAGCAACAGACACTATGGCTACACCTTC; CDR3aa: CASSNRHYGYTF
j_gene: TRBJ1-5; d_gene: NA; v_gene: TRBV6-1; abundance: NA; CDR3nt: TGTGCCAGCAGTGAAGAGGGGCGTGGCAGGAATCAGCCCCAGCATTTT; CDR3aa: CASSEEGRGRNQPQHF
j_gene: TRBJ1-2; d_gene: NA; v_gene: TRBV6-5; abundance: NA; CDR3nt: TGTGCCAGCAGTTTGACAGTAAGGGGCTACACCTTC; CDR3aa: CASSLTVRGYTF
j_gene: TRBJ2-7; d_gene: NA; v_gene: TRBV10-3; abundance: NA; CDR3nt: TGTGCCATCAGTGGGCCGGACACGACGTACTCCTACGAGCAGTACTTC; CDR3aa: CAISGPDTTYSYEQYF
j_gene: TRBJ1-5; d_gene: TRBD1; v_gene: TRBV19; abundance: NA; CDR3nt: TGTGCCAGTAGAGCAGGGGGATATAGCAATCAGCCCCAGCATTTT; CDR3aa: CASRAGGYSNQPQHF
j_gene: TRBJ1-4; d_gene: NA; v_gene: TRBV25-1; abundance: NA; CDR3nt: TGTGCCAGCAGCGGAAGATCAGGGTCTAATGAAAAACTGTTTTTT; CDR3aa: CASSGRSGSNEKLFF
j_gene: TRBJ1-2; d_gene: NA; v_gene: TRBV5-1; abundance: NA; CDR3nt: TGCGCCAGCAGCGAAGGGGGGGAGTCAGGCTACACCTTC; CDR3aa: CASSEGGESGYTF
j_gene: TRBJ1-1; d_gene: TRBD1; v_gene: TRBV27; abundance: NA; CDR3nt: TGTGCCAGCAAGATATTCCGGACAGGGAACACTGAAGCTTTCTTT; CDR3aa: CASKIFRTGNTEAFF
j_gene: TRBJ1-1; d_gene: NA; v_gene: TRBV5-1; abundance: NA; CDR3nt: TGCGCCAGCAGCGCGTACAGGAGAACGAACACTGAAGCTTTCTTT; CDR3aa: CASSAYRRTNTEAFF
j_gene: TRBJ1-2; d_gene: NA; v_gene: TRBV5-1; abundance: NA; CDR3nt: TGCGCCAGCAGCTCGGACACAGGGTCCTATGGCTACACCTTC; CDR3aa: CASSSDTGSYGYTF
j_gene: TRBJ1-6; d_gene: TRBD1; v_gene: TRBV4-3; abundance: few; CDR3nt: TGCGCCAGCAGCCGAGACAGGGGTTCGGGGAATTCACCCCTCCACTTT; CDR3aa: CASSRDRGSGNSPLHF
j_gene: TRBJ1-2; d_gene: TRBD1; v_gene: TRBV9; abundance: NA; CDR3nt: TGTGCCAGCAGCGGACAGGGTAACGACTATGGCTACACCTTC; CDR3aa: CASSGQGNDYGYTF
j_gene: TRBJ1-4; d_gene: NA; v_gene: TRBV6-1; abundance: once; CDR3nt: TGTGCCAGCAGTGAAAACATTGTAAGGAGTAATGAAAAACTGTTTTTT; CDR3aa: CASSENIVRSNEKLFF
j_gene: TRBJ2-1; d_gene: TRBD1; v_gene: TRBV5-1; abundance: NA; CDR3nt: TGCGCCACCCAAGGGGGCGATGAGCAGTTCTTC; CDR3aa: CATQGGDEQFF
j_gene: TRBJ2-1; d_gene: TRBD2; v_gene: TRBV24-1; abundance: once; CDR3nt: TGTGCCACCAGTGACCCACTAAGCGGGAGTAAAAATGAGCAGTTCTTC; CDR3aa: CATSDPLSGSKNEQFF
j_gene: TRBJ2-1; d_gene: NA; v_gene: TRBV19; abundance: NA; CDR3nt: TGTGCCAGTAGTATAGCTGCGGGATTTGGCAATGAGCAGTTCTTC; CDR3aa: CASSIAAGFGNEQFF
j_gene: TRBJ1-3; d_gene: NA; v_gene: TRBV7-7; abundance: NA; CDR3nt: TGTGCTAGCAGCCCGTCGGTGGGGCCTGGAAACACCATATATTTT; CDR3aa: CASSPSVGPGNTIYF
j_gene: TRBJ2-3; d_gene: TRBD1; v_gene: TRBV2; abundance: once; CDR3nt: TGTGCCAGCAAAGGGACAGGGAGGACAGATACGCAGTATTTT; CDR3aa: CASKGTGRTDTQYF
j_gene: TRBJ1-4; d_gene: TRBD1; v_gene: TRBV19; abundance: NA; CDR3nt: TGTGCCAGTAGAGGCAGACAGGGGGCGGACGAAAAACTGTTTTTT; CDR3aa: CASRGRQGADEKLFF
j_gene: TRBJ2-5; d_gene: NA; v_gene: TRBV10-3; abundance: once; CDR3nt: TGTGCCATCAGTGGAGTTGGAGAGACCCAGTACTTC; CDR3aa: CAISGVGETQYF
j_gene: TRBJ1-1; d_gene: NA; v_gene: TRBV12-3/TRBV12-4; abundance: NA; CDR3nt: TGTGCCAGCAGTTTACACCGGGGCACTGAAGCTTTCTTT; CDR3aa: CASSLHRGTEAFF
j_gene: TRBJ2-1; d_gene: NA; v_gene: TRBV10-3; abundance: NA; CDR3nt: TGTGCCATCAGTGAGTGGAGCGGTAACAATGAGCAGTTCTTC; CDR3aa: CAISEWSGNNEQFF
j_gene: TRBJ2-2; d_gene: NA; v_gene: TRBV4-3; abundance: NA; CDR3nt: TGCGCCAGCAGCCAAGATTTCTCCGGGGAGCTGTTTTTT; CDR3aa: CASSQDFSGELFF